This T cell receptor beta chain is from a study of T-cell memory formation after mild COVID-19 (dated by TCRdb to the early 2020s). General notes on the study: TCR sequence clusters from the two donors were largely donor specific. Two young, previously healthy adult volunteers, one female and one male, were included in the cohort. Longitudinal TCRalpha and TCRbeta repertoire sequencing tracked T-cell clones expanding and contracting after mild COVID-19 in a couple of donors.

PBMCs were isolated by Ficoll-Paque density gradient centrifugation. At the junction V is shortened by 0 bases and J by 7 bases; bases outside the gene matches: 7. The germline V gene provides CDR1 SGHDT and CDR2 YYEEEE. Reading from cysteine to phenylalanine, the CDR3 counts 17 amino acids. The read is trimmed to its CDR3 DNA, 51 bases read in frame from base 1. Here is what the overall study found, with its caveats: Contracting CD4+ clones turned up mainly in the CM and EM memory subsets, whereas EMRA was where CD8+ clones were enriched. SARS-CoV-2 specificity was not confirmed for the second-wave clones peaking on day 37. Some responding clones were found in pre-infection memory, which suggests that pre-existing cross-reactive memory T cells took part in the SARS-CoV-2 response. Clones that contracted from day 15 to 85 showed balanced CD4/CD8 phenotypes, whereas a second wave of clones that expanded from day 15 to 37 leaned towards CD4+. The study covered only a couple of mild cases, and larger cohorts including severe cases with pre-infection samples were considered necessary.

The instrument was an Illumina NovaSeq 6000. TCRalpha and TCRbeta cDNA libraries were built by 5'RACE with constant-segment primers, adding sample barcodes and unique molecular identifiers. Trizol reagent was used to extract RNA from every sample. Amplification of the libraries took two PCR steps, and the second step added a second sample barcode plus Illumina TruSeq adapters. Libraries were sequenced on an Illumina NovaSeq with 2 x 150 bp paired-end reads. Per the source publication's procedure: Demultiplexing of reads and collapsing into UMI-guided consensus sequences were performed with migec v1.2.7. Using mixcr v2.1.11, the UMI consensuses were aligned to TRA and TRB V and J templates and assembled into clonotypes. Clonotypes were classified as expanded or contracted when called significant by both edgeR and NoisET, with noise models trained on biological replicates. For edgeR calls, the thresholds were a false discovery rate-adjusted p below 0.01 and a log2 fold-change of 1. As an exploratory analysis of dynamics, max-normalized trajectories of the 1000 most abundant clonotypes were examined by PCA with hierarchical clustering. Separately sequenced CD4+ and CD8+ repertoires were used to assign a CD4 or CD8 phenotype to each responding clone. TCRdb reran the public reads through fastp at Q25 and MiXCR, keeping productive beta chains. When rows share a CDR3 protein, they turn into one entry using the most common DNA and genes. TCRdb's processing, not the study's, gives the V and J calls here. The sample contains approximately 300,000 distinct CDR3 sequences, less than 9.5% of them found a single time. About 20% of the sample goes to the ten largest clones.

This clonotype was seen ten or more times. No antigen is known for it. Qualities for individual bases were not recorded, and no much larger clone is one base off. The V and J segments used are TRBV5-6 and TRBJ2-1; the junction holds 13 bases that match TRBD2. The sample consisted of PBMCs or a T cell subset sorted from them (not recorded which). This receptor was identified in a man between 18 and 29 years old who had mild COVID-19 (a few samples of this study predate the infection). The sample titles of this study are shuffled in the database, so cell type and time point are left out; the donor was told from shared clones. The DNA is as follows: TGTGCCAGCAGCTTGGAACTAGCGGGGGGGATCCGAAATGAGCAGTTCTTC. The encoded protein is CASSLELAGGIRNEQFF.